This T cell receptor beta chain was sequenced for a study of shared clonotypes between healthy human individuals. V gave up 4 bases and J gave up 5 bases, with 15 bases separating them. The CDR3 loop spans 14 amino acids. Germline CDR1 and CDR2: SQVTM and ANQGSEA. The unsorted PBMC replicate PCRs were performed with approximately 300 ng DNA, roughly 30,000 T cell genomes. TCRdb's table, derived via immunoSEQ multiplex PCR, lists solely in-frame clones and lacks some. The sample contains around 450,000 clones, around 79% of which appear only once. With regard to this clone: A read error is likely here: a far larger clone is one base away.

This receptor was taken from a middle-aged woman in good health. Some clones in this sample may be carry-over from other donors' samples. V usage is TRBV29-1 and J usage is TRBJ2-1; D is possibly TRBD2 (5 bases). Sequenced: PBMCs. The CDR3 DNA reads as TGCAGCGTTGCAAAGGACTTCATTGACAATGAGCAGTTCTTC. Protein sequence: CSVAKDFIDNEQFF.